This TCR beta chain was identified in a study of blood T cell repertoires in COVID-19. For the study at large: Italy, Spain and the United States were the sources of the convalescent and acute COVID-19 samples. T cells, B-cell-depleted T cells, or PBMCs supplied cDNA or gDNA.

In the original processing: Reference gene primer amplification gave nucleated cell count estimates. The data were produced by immunoSEQ multiplex PCR, yet TCRdb's version contains in-frame clones alone and is incomplete. V, J and clone size are taken as reported in that table, and D and trimming were inferred from the DNA itself. The table shows hundreds of thousands of clones, with 83% occurring only once. The CDR3 is 14 residues long. Germline assignment: CDR1 SGHTA and CDR2 FQGNSA. V gave up 1 base and J gave up 4 bases, with 10 bases separating them. Of note for this clone: The same CDR3 also results from other DNA sequences found in this sample.

The chain uses TRBV7-2 and TRBJ1-1; D is possibly TRBD1 (6 bases). The sample consisted of peripheral blood. The sequence was collected from a woman in her 50s who had recovered from COVID-19. This chain's CDR3 is CASSLGGPLTEAFF. DNA for the CDR3: TGTGCCAGCAGCTTAGGGGGGCCCCTCACTGAAGCTTTCTTT. Complete variable domain (other parts from reference TRBV7-2 and TRBJ1-1): GAGVSQSPSNKVTEKGKDVELRCDPISGHTALYWYRQSLGQGLEFLIYFQGNSAPDKSGLPSDRFSAERTGGSVSTLTIQRTQQEDSAVYLCASSLGGPLTEAFFGQGTRLTVV.